The clone carrying this T cell receptor (beta chain) has a handful of counts. CDR3 length equals 15 residues. V shed 0 bases, J shed 4 bases, and the junction held 5 bases outside the gene matches. Per germline, CDR1 SGHRS and CDR2 YFSETQ. These data belong to a study of T cells after yellow fever vaccination. TCRdb analysed the 5' RACE reads with MiXCR anew, one entry per CDR3 protein. Of approximately 330,000 distinct CDR3 sequences listed, about an eighth are singletons. Here the sequenced sample was CD4+ T cells sorted from PBMCs, taken 15 days after the yellow fever booster vaccination. This chain links TRBV5-1 with TRBJ1-2, with 8 bases lining up with TRBD1. This clonotype was sampled from a man aged 18 to 30 who received the YFV17D yellow fever vaccine. The CDR3 region has the DNA TGCGCCAGCAGCTTGGACAGGGGGTCGGTCTATGGCTACACCTTC. Translation: CASSLDRGSVYGYTF.